Presented here are 21 T cell receptor beta chains from one specimen sequenced in a study of Ad26.COV2.S vaccination and SARS-CoV-2 variants. Sequenced by immunoSEQ multiplex PCR; TCRdb stores in-frame clones only, minus some. Here the sample spans around 300,000 clones, about 88% being singletons. The treatment denotes: around 19 received Ad26.COV2.S at low or high dose, single or two shots; several received placebo; per-sample allocation not given. The samples were gathered on day 63 after the first injection of vaccine or placebo. The specimen was peripheral blood, collected in a trial of Ad26.COV2.S vaccine versus placebo. All receptors derive from a person aged 18-65 years who received the Ad26.COV2.S COVID-19 vaccine or a placebo.

V and J are TRBV6-5 and TRBJ2-7; 10 bases match TRBD2. The CDR3 runs to 16 residues. Germline V gives CDR1 MNHEY, CDR2 SVGAGI. Trimming at V came to 4 bases and at J to 0 bases, leaving 6 bases not matched to a gene. The CDR3 loop is CASSSRTSGTSYEQYF. CDR3 nucleotide sequence: TGTGCCAGCAGTTCACGGACTAGCGGAACCTCCTACGAGCAGTACTTC.

This sequence joins TRBV6-1 and TRBJ2-1; a weak D match, TRBD2 (6 bases). The germline V and J ends were trimmed by 3 bases and 3 bases, with 9 bases remaining between them. Germline values: CDR1 MNHNS, CDR2 SASEGT. This CDR3 comprises 14 residues. The DNA for the CDR3 is TGTGCCAGCAGTGAGCCGGGACTCTACAATGAGCAGTTCTTC. Translated: CASSEPGLYNEQFF.

CDR3 protein: CSATGQPEAFF. CDR3 coding DNA: TGCAGCGCAACGGGACAGCCTGAAGCTTTCTTT. J is TRBJ1-1 and V is TRBV29-1, with 7 nucleotides matching TRBD1. The CDR3 has 11 amino acids. CDR1 is SQVTM and CDR2 is ANQGSEA in the germline V gene. Germline trimming cut 7 bases from V and 6 bases from J; bases unmatched to any gene: 5.

The count of this clone is one. Different DNA sequences within this sample yield the same CDR3. This chain links TRBV28 with TRBJ2-5; D remains ambiguous. Germline CDR1 MDHEN, CDR2 SYDVKM. There are 11 residues in the CDR3. Trimming pared 2 bases from V and 5 bases from J, leaving 3 bases between. The CDR3 protein is CASSLRETQYF. In DNA form, the CDR3 reads TGTGCCAGCAGTTTAAGGGAGACCCAGTACTTC.

This chain links TRBV7-8 with TRBJ1-2; 8 bases are shared with TRBD1. Losses at the gene ends were 1 base for V and 7 bases for J; bases not matched to a gene: 5. The length of the CDR3 is 14 residues. Germline lookup yields CDR1 SGHVS and CDR2 FQNEAQ. CDR3 bases: TGTGCCAGCAGCTTAGGCAGGGGGCTTTTTGGCTACACCTTC. The encoded protein is CASSLGRGLFGYTF.

This clone appeared once. The rearrangement uses TRBV30 and TRBJ1-3; D is unresolved. Looked up from germline, CDR1 is GTSNPN and CDR2 is SVGIG (reference sequence). With 1 base removed from V and 4 bases from J, the gap between germline ends came to 20 bases. The CDR3 covers 17 residues. The CDR3 DNA follows: TGTGCCTGGAGTGCCTACTCCGGGCCCACCCCAGGAAACACCATATATTTT. Its protein is CAWSAYSGPTPGNTIYF.

The rearrangement links TRBV18 to TRBJ1-6, with a weak D call TRBD1 (5 bases). Germline loops: CDR1 KGHSH, CDR2 LQKENI. The CDR3 loop spans 16 amino acids. Trimming pared 3 bases from V and 10 bases from J, leaving 19 bases between. CDR3 sequence reads: CASSPGPVGVRSPLHF. CDR3 DNA: TGTGCCAGCTCACCTGGACCGGTAGGGGTGAGGTCACCCCTCCACTTT.

This chain joins TRBV29-1 and TRBJ2-7; D is possibly TRBD1 or TRBD2 (6 bases each). Between the trimmed V and J ends, which lost 3 bases and 6 bases, there was a span of 18 bases. CDR3 length: 14 amino acids. Germline V gene data show CDR1 as SQVTM and CDR2 as ANQGSEA. The CDR3 protein is CSVDKSGTGAEQYF. The CDR3 region has the DNA TGCAGCGTTGATAAATCCGGGACGGGGGCCGAGCAGTACTTC.

This chain joins TRBV30 and TRBJ1-3; TRBD1 matches 11 bases. Germline V gene sequence: CDR1 GTSNPN, CDR2 SVGIG (reference sequence). After removal of 5 bases from V and 3 bases from J, the junction contained 12 bases not matched to a gene. The CDR3 consists of 17 residues. CDR3 sequence reads: CAWRPGTGGRFGNTIYF. Here the CDR3 DNA reads TGTGCCTGGCGACCCGGGACAGGGGGAAGGTTTGGAAACACCATATATTTT.

The chain carries TRBV7-8 and TRBJ2-2; 8 bases agree with TRBD1. The ends lost 2 bases at V and 4 bases at J; junction bases unmatched: 3. The CDR3 runs 15 residues. Germline V gene lookup returns CDR1 SGHVS and CDR2 FQNEAQ. CDR3 coding DNA: TGTGCCAGCAGCTTAATCCAGGGGGCCACCGGGGAGCTGTTTTTT. Its protein product is CASSLIQGATGELFF.

The chain has TRBV3-1 (or the pseudogene TRBV3-2) and TRBJ2-7; D is possibly TRBD1 (6 bases). The V and J ends lost 4 bases and 6 bases respectively, with 22 bases between them. The CDR3 extends over 16 amino acids. Per the germline V gene, CDR1 is LGHDT and CDR2 is YNNKEL (reference sequence). The CDR3 bases are TGTGCCAGCAGCCCGATGTGGGGGACAAGGACTGGCGAGCAGTACTTC. It specifies CASSPMWGTRTGEQYF.

The rearrangement joins TRBV18 to TRBJ1-1, with TRBD1 matching 7 bases. In germline, CDR1 is KGHSH, CDR2 LQKENI. CDR3 size: 17 residues. V dropped 3 bases and J dropped 5; count of bases not matched to a gene: 15. The CDR3, as DNA: TGTGCCAGCTCACCCATGTTGATATATAACAGGGGAACTGAAGCTTTCTTT. Translating gives CASSPMLIYNRGTEAFF.

The V call is TRBV19, the J call TRBJ2-1; 11 bases agree with TRBD2. From germline, CDR1 is LNHDA and CDR2 SQIVND (reference sequence). The CDR3 consists of 15 residues. V was pared by 6 bases and J by 5 bases, with 6 bases of the junction left unmatched. The CDR3 spells CASSRTSGGHNEQFF. In DNA, the CDR3 is TGTGCCAGTAGCCGAACTAGCGGGGGTCACAATGAGCAGTTCTTC. Combining the CDR3 with reference TRBV19 and TRBJ2-1 gives the whole variable domain DGGITQSPKYLFRKEGQNVTLSCEQNLNHDAMYWYRQDPGQGLRLIYYSQIVNDFQKGDIAEGYSVSREKKESFPLTVTSAQKNPTAFYLCASSRTSGGHNEQFFGPGTRLTVL.

V and J are TRBV6-5 and TRBJ1-2; 9 bases are shared with TRBD1. CDR1 and CDR2 (germline): MNHEY, SVGAGI. The junction had 14 bases not matched to a gene; V was cut back by 10 bases and J by 5 bases. This CDR3 has 15 residues. CDR3 DNA sequence: TGTGCCACCTGGGTCGGGACAGGGTCGGATTATGGCTACACCTTC. As protein: CATWVGTGSDYGYTF.

The rearrangement joins TRBV30 to TRBJ1-5, with 9 bases that match TRBD1. CDR1 GTSNPN and CDR2 SVGIG come from the germline V gene (reference sequence). The CDR3 covers 13 residues. Trimming removed 3 bases from V and 5 bases from J; junction bases left unmatched: 2. Here the CDR3 reads CAWRRQGDQPQHF. Written as DNA, the CDR3 is TGTGCCTGGAGGCGACAGGGGGATCAGCCCCAGCATTTT. Using reference TRBV30 and TRBJ1-5 for the parts outside the CDR3, the full variable domain is SQTIHQWPATLVQPVGSPLSLECTVEGTSNPNLYWYRQAAGRGLQLLFYSVGIGQISSEVPQNLSASRPQDRQFILSSKKLLLSDSGFYLCAWRRQGDQPQHFGDGTRLSIL.

The rearrangement uses TRBV7-6 and TRBJ1-1, with 7 bases that match TRBD1. The CDR3 spans 18 residues. The germline gives CDR1 SGHVS, CDR2 FNYEAQ. After removal of 3 bases from V and 0 bases from J, the junction contained 13 bases not matched to a gene. The CDR3 reads CASSLGGEGATMNTEAFF. The CDR3 nucleotides read TGTGCCAGCAGCTTGGGGGGTGAGGGGGCTACTATGAACACTGAAGCTTTCTTT.

The chain carries TRBV30 and TRBJ1-2; 9 positions match TRBD1. There are 14 residues in the CDR3. The V gene end was trimmed by 2 bases and the J gene end by 4 bases; junction bases not matched to a gene: 5. Germline lookup yields CDR1 GTSNPN and CDR2 SVGIG (reference sequence). CDR3 bases: TGTGCCTGGAGTCGACCGGGACAGGGCTATGGCTACACCTTC. Translation gives CAWSRPGQGYGYTF.

The V gene is TRBV27, the J gene TRBJ1-4; D might be TRBD1 (5 bases). V lost 7 bases and J lost 8, with 14 bases in between. Germline CDR1 and CDR2: MNHEY and SMNVEV (reference sequence). The CDR3 runs 13 residues. The DNA of the CDR3 is TGTGCCAGCACAGAGGGGTACGGAGAAAAACTGTTTTTT. Translation gives CASTEGYGEKLFF.

The V call is TRBV2, the J call TRBJ2-1; weak D call: TRBD1 (6 bases). This CDR3 has 13 amino acids. CDR1 SNHLY and CDR2 FYNNEI come from the germline V gene. Between the trimmed V and J ends, which lost 5 bases and 10 bases, there was a span of 15 bases. This CDR3 reads CASSLRQGWEQFF. The CDR3 coding sequence is TGTGCCAGCAGTCTTCGTCAGGGGTGGGAGCAGTTCTTC.

J is TRBJ2-7 and V is TRBV6-4, with D tentatively TRBD2 (6 bases). The V gene's germline CDR1 is MRHNA and CDR2 SNTAGT. V was clipped by 8 bases and J by 1 base, with 30 bases between them. The CDR3 loop spans 19 amino acids. CDR3 bases: TGTGCCAGCCTACTCGTTCCGGAGGGCCCTCCGAACGTGTCCTACGAGCAGTACTTC. Protein product: CASLLVPEGPPNVSYEQYF.

The gene calls are TRBV9 and TRBJ2-2, with D hard to call. CDR3 length equals 15 residues. V lost 0 bases to trimming and J lost 2 bases, with 8 bases between them. Germline-derived CDR1 and CDR2 are SGDLS and YYNGEE. This chain's CDR3 is CASSVGTQNTGELFF. CDR3 nucleotides: TGTGCCAGCAGCGTAGGCACACAAAACACCGGGGAGCTGTTTTTT.